Listed below are T cell receptor beta chains from one sample, sequenced in a study of cytomegalovirus exposure and HLA in healthy donors. TCRdb's copy holds only in-frame clones and misses some; the assay was immunoSEQ multiplex PCR. The repertoire holds about 140,000 clones, with approximately 84% as singletons. The sample was PBMCs. The receptors shown here come from a man younger than 40 in good health and CMV-seropositive. CDR3s include the opening cysteine and the closing phenylalanine or tryptophan. The D gene is left open where the match is weak. The size field is filled for only some rows; it gives once, few, many or a size class.

V: TRBV11-3
size: -
J: TRBJ1-1
D: -
DNA: TGTGCCAGCAGCTCGGGTACGGGTAGTGAAGCTTTCTTT
CDR3: CASSSGTGSEAFF

V: TRBV6-1
size: -
J: TRBJ1-6
D: -
DNA: TGTGCCAGCAGGAGGAATAATTCACCCCTCCACTTT
CDR3: CASRRNNSPLHF

V: TRBV13
size: -
J: TRBJ2-7
D: TRBD1
DNA: TGTGCCAGCAGCTTAGGGGGACAGAGCTACGAGCAGTACTTC
CDR3: CASSLGGQSYEQYF

V: TRBV19
size: -
J: TRBJ2-1
D: -
DNA: TGTGCCAGTAGTACTCAGGCGTTTGAGCAGTTCTTC
CDR3: CASSTQAFEQFF

V: TRBV5-8
size: -
J: TRBJ2-5
D: TRBD1
DNA: TGTGCCAGCAGCAAACAGGGGCGGGAGACCCAGTACTTC
CDR3: CASSKQGRETQYF

V: TRBV9
size: once
J: TRBJ1-2
D: TRBD1
DNA: TGTGCCAGCAGGGGACAGGGAGGCTACACCTTC
CDR3: CASRGQGGYTF

V: TRBV5-4
size: -
J: TRBJ1-6
D: -
DNA: TGTGCCAGCAGCCCAATGCAGGGGCAGGGTTCACCCCTCCACTTT
CDR3: CASSPMQGQGSPLHF

V: TRBV27
size: once
J: TRBJ2-5
D: -
DNA: TGTGCCAGCGCGTGGGAGACCCAGTACTTC
CDR3: CASAWETQYF

V: TRBV9
size: -
J: TRBJ2-3
D: TRBD1
DNA: TGTGCCAGCAGCGTAGGGGCAGGGGGCGGGAATACGCAGTATTTT
CDR3: CASSVGAGGGNTQYF

V: TRBV15
size: -
J: TRBJ2-5
D: TRBD1
DNA: TGTGCCACCAGCACGTGGGACAGACAAGAGACCCAGTACTTC
CDR3: CATSTWDRQETQYF

V: TRBV6-1
size: -
J: TRBJ2-3
D: TRBD1
DNA: TGTGCCAGCCGATTGCAGGGGGCTTCAGATACGCAGTATTTT
CDR3: CASRLQGASDTQYF

V: TRBV5-6
size: -
J: TRBJ2-5
D: TRBD2
DNA: TGTGCCAGCAGGAGACTAGCGGGGGGGTACCAAGAGACCCAGTACTTC
CDR3: CASRRLAGGYQETQYF

V: TRBV27
size: -
J: TRBJ1-2
D: TRBD1
DNA: TGTGCCAGCAGACAGGGGGCTAACTATGGCTACACCTTC
CDR3: CASRQGANYGYTF

V: TRBV27
size: -
J: TRBJ1-2
D: -
DNA: TGTGCCAGCGCCGAACAACAGTCCAGCTATGGCTACACCTTC
CDR3: CASAEQQSSYGYTF

V: TRBV6-1
size: -
J: TRBJ2-3
D: -
DNA: TGTGCCAGCAATCCGGTTAGCACAGATACGCAGTATTTT
CDR3: CASNPVSTDTQYF

V: TRBV30
size: -
J: TRBJ2-1
D: -
DNA: TGTGCCTGGAGGGGCTTGGGGGGGCGGGACAATGAGCAGTTCTTC
CDR3: CAWRGLGGRDNEQFF

V: TRBV7-6
size: -
J: TRBJ1-4
D: -
DNA: TGTGCCAGCAGCTCGACAGGTGTTGCTAATGAAAAACTGTTTTTT
CDR3: CASSSTGVANEKLFF

V: TRBV28
size: few
J: TRBJ2-7
D: -
DNA: TGTGCCAGCGGTGGGGCGGGGATCCACGAGCAGTACTTC
CDR3: CASGGAGIHEQYF

V: TRBV14
size: -
J: TRBJ1-6
D: -
DNA: TGTGCCAGCAGCCAAGACTGGCAGAATTCACCCCTCCACTTT
CDR3: CASSQDWQNSPLHF

V: TRBV4-1
size: -
J: TRBJ2-2
D: TRBD2
DNA: TGCGCCAGCAGCCAAGAACGTGGGAGGGCCGGAACCGGGGAGCTGTTTTTT
CDR3: CASSQERGRAGTGELFF

V: TRBV5-8
size: -
J: TRBJ2-7
D: TRBD1
DNA: TGTGCCAGCAGTTTATACAGGGGGCTTACCTACGAGCAGTACTTC
CDR3: CASSLYRGLTYEQYF

V: TRBV29-1
size: -
J: TRBJ2-1
D: -
DNA: TGCAGCTTTGCTGGGGCCGCGGGGTACAATGAGCAGTTCTTC
CDR3: CSFAGAAGYNEQFF

V: TRBV5-4
size: -
J: TRBJ2-5
D: TRBD2
DNA: TGTGCCAGCAGCTCCGGACTAGCGGGAGGGGAGACCCAGTACTTC
CDR3: CASSSGLAGGETQYF

V: TRBV5-4
size: few
J: TRBJ1-1
D: TRBD1
DNA: TGTGCCAGCAGCTTAGGACAGGGATATACTGAAGCTTTCTTT
CDR3: CASSLGQGYTEAFF

V: TRBV4-1
size: -
J: TRBJ1-2
D: TRBD1
DNA: TGCGCCAGCAGCCAAGACGGACAGGGGGCGGATGGCTACACCTTC
CDR3: CASSQDGQGADGYTF

V: TRBV5-1
size: -
J: TRBJ2-1
D: -
DNA: TGCGCCAGCACCGACTACTACAATGAGCAGTTCTTC
CDR3: CASTDYYNEQFF

V: TRBV19
size: once
J: TRBJ2-6
D: TRBD1
DNA: TGTGCCAGTAGTATTGGGACAGGGAACTCCGGGGCCAACGTCCTGACTTTC
CDR3: CASSIGTGNSGANVLTF

V: TRBV6-5
size: few
J: TRBJ1-4
D: -
DNA: TGTGCCAGCAGTGTCGGACAGAATGAAAAACTGTTTTTT
CDR3: CASSVGQNEKLFF

V: TRBV7-7
size: -
J: TRBJ2-4
D: TRBD2
DNA: TGTGCTAGCACCCGGTCGGGGGGGCGAGCCAAAAACATTCAGTACTTC
CDR3: CASTRSGGRAKNIQYF

V: TRBV18
size: -
J: TRBJ1-2
D: -
DNA: TGTGCCAGCTCACCGGCGACAGGCATCTATGGCTACACCTTC
CDR3: CASSPATGIYGYTF

V: TRBV5-6
size: once
J: TRBJ2-1
D: -
DNA: TGTGCCAGCAGCAGATACGGTGAGCAGTTCTTC
CDR3: CASSRYGEQFF

V: TRBV19
size: -
J: TRBJ2-1
D: TRBD2
DNA: TGTGCCAGTAGTAGCACTAGCGGGTCTGCGGGCGAGCAGTTCTTC
CDR3: CASSSTSGSAGEQFF

V: TRBV28
size: -
J: TRBJ1-5
D: -
DNA: TGTGCCAGCAGACTCGGACAGTATAGCAATCAGCCCCAGCATTTT
CDR3: CASRLGQYSNQPQHF

V: TRBV27
size: -
J: TRBJ2-2
D: TRBD1
DNA: TGTGCCAGCAGTTTCTTAGACAGGGTGAACACCGGGGAGCTGTTTTTT
CDR3: CASSFLDRVNTGELFF